Each of the 23 T cell receptor beta chains below was sequenced from the same sample in a study of shared clonotypes between healthy human individuals. The data were produced by immunoSEQ multiplex PCR, yet TCRdb's version contains in-frame clones alone and is incomplete. The data show some 2.3 million clones, 80% to 95% seen once. Material: naive CD4+ T cells from PBMCs. Subset of the sample: CD45RA+ positively selected. Every receptor here comes from a man younger than 35 in good health. Some clones in this sample may be carry-over from other donors' samples.

The gene calls are TRBV28 and TRBJ1-5, with D unresolved. V was cut by 9 bases and J by 2 bases, with 14 bases left in between. Germline V gives CDR1 MDHEN, CDR2 SYDVKM. This CDR3 is built from 14 residues. The CDR3 loop reads CASNSPVGNQPQHF. CDR3 nucleotide sequence: TGTGCCAGTAATAGTCCGGTCGGCAATCAGCCCCAGCATTTT.

J is TRBJ1-4 and V is TRBV5-1; D might be TRBD1 (5 bases). The germline V gene has CDR1 SGHRS and CDR2 YFSETQ. The CDR3 runs to 16 residues. Trimming stripped 0 bases from V and 4 bases from J, with 13 bases between. CDR3 DNA sequence: TGCGCCAGCAGCTTGGTCGGCGGGGGGAGTAATGAAAAACTGTTTTTT. As protein: CASSLVGGGSNEKLFF.

This clone appeared once. The J gene is TRBJ1-2, the V gene TRBV5-1, with D possibly being TRBD1 (5 bases). Deletions cut 6 bases from V and 6 bases from J, with 15 bases between. This CDR3 region has 13 residues. The germline V gene encodes CDR1 SGHRS and CDR2 YFSETQ. The CDR3 here is CASKNPGSDGYTF. The DNA for the CDR3 is TGCGCCAGCAAGAATCCAGGGAGCGATGGCTACACCTTC. Based on the CDR3 plus reference TRBV5-1 and TRBJ1-2, the full variable domain is KAGVTQTPRYLIKTRGQQVTLSCSPISGHRSVSWYQQTPGQGLQFLFEYFSETQRNKGNFPGRFSGRQFSNSRSEMNVSTLELGDSALYLCASKNPGSDGYTFGSGTRLTVV.

Comments on this clone: Other DNA sequences from this sample encode an identical CDR3 as well. The rearrangement joins TRBV5-1 to TRBJ2-1; D may match TRBD1 or TRBD2 (5 bases each). This CDR3 spans 13 amino acids. V lost 5 bases and J 7 bases, leaving 13 bases between the germline ends. Germline CDR1 SGHRS, CDR2 YFSETQ. For the CDR3, the DNA is TGCGCCAGCAGTGCCGGGACGGTGAATGAGCAGTTCTTC. Amino acids: CASSAGTVNEQFF. Using reference TRBV5-1 and TRBJ2-1 for the parts outside the CDR3, the full variable domain is KAGVTQTPRYLIKTRGQQVTLSCSPISGHRSVSWYQQTPGQGLQFLFEYFSETQRNKGNFPGRFSGRQFSNSRSEMNVSTLELGDSALYLCASSAGTVNEQFFGPGTRLTVL.

V usage is TRBV2 and J usage is TRBJ2-5; D possibly matches TRBD1 or TRBD2 (5 bases each). The germline CDR1 and CDR2 sequences are SNHLY and FYNNEI. The CDR3 spans 14 residues. V dropped 6 bases and J dropped 4 bases, with 15 bases sitting between them. DNA for the CDR3: TGTGCCAGCAGATGGGACCTAGCTGGAGAGACCCAGTACTTC. Translating gives CASRWDLAGETQYF.

Only a few counts were recorded for this clone. The chain couples TRBV29-1 to TRBJ2-1; 7 positions agree with TRBD2. The CDR3 length is 15 residues. Trimming at V came to 1 base and at J to 0 bases, leaving 3 bases not matched to a gene. Germline V gene sequence: CDR1 SQVTM, CDR2 ANQGSEA. The DNA for the CDR3 is TGCAGCGTTGAAGGCCCTAGCGGCTCCTACAATGAGCAGTTCTTC. The encoded protein is CSVEGPSGSYNEQFF.

CDR3 sequence reads: CASSPGGGREQETQYF. CDR3 coding DNA: TGCGCCAGCAGCCCGGGTGGCGGGAGGGAACAAGAGACCCAGTACTTC. The chain is built from TRBV5-1 and TRBJ2-5, with 9 nucleotides matching TRBD2. CDR1 is SGHRS, CDR2 YFSETQ, per germline. Germline trimming cut 4 bases from V and 2 bases from J; bases unmatched to any gene: 9. This CDR3 is 16 amino acids long.

V and J are TRBV2 and TRBJ2-7, with 7 bases aligning to TRBD2. Germline V gives CDR1 SNHLY, CDR2 FYNNEI. The CDR3 consists of 16 residues. Germline trimming cut 2 bases from V and 0 bases from J; bases unmatched to any gene: 7. The CDR3, as DNA: TGTGCCAGCAGTGAAAGGGCTAGCGGATACTCCTACGAGCAGTACTTC. It encodes CASSERASGYSYEQYF.

V gene TRBV11-3 combines with J gene TRBJ2-5; D tentatively reads TRBD1 or TRBD2 (5 bases each). This CDR3 has 13 amino acids. V shed 1 base and J shed 5 bases, with 8 bases lying between them. CDR1 SGHNT and CDR2 YENEEA come from the germline V gene. CDR3 loop: CASSLGDAETQYF. DNA of the CDR3: TGTGCCAGCAGCTTAGGGGACGCCGAGACCCAGTACTTC.

The table lists this clone with a count of one. The V and J genes are TRBV19 and TRBJ1-5; D perhaps matches TRBD1 (6 bases). Trimming pared 7 bases from V and 3 bases from J, leaving 19 bases between. Germline V CDR1 and CDR2: LNHDA, SQIVND (reference sequence). This CDR3 region has 16 residues. The CDR3 region is CASTKQGGYSNQPQHF. The CDR3 DNA reads TGTGCCAGTACCAAACAGGGCGGATATTCCAATCAGCCCCAGCATTTT.

On this clone itself: This same CDR3 is encoded by further DNA sequences in the sample. The rearrangement links TRBV18 to TRBJ1-5, with TRBD1 matching 12 bases. The junction had 4 bases not matched to a gene; V was cut back by 3 bases and J by 4 bases. The V gene's germline CDR1 is KGHSH and CDR2 LQKENI. CDR3 length: 16 residues. CDR3 coding DNA: TGTGCCAGCTCACCGGGACAGGGGGCCCCAAATCAGCCCCAGCATTTT. Protein sequence: CASSPGQGAPNQPQHF. Complete variable domain (other parts from reference TRBV18 and TRBJ1-5): NAGVMQNPRHLVRRRGQEARLRCSPMKGHSHVYWYRQLPEEGLKFMVYLQKENIIDESGMPKERFSAEFPKEGPSILRIQQVVRGDSAAYFCASSPGQGAPNQPQHFGDGTRLSIL.

The chain joins TRBV4-1 to TRBJ2-5; TRBD1 matches 12 bases. The length of the CDR3 is 16 residues. The V gene end was trimmed by 4 bases and the J gene end by 11 bases; junction bases not matched to a gene: 14. Looked up from germline, CDR1 is MGHRA and CDR2 is YSYEKL. CDR3 sequence: CASSRTGTGGLGEQYF. The CDR3 nucleotides are TGCGCCAGCAGCCGTACCGGGACAGGGGGCCTTGGGGAGCAGTACTTC.

The chain joins TRBV7-9 to TRBJ2-1; 14 bases map to TRBD2. CDR1 is SEHNR, CDR2 FQNEAQ, per germline (reference sequence). This CDR3 spans 16 amino acids. J was trimmed by 5 bases and V by 1 base; bases with no gene match: 1. The CDR3 DNA reads as TGTGCCAGCAGCTTAGGGGGACTAGCGGGAGACAATGAGCAGTTCTTC. Amino acid sequence: CASSLGGLAGDNEQFF.

For the CDR3, the DNA is TGTGCCAGCAGAGTTACGACAGTTCTCTACAATGAGCAGTTCTTC. Residues: CASRVTTVLYNEQFF. This rearrangement joins TRBV2 to TRBJ2-1; D is possibly TRBD1 (5 bases). CDR1 and CDR2 from the germline V gene are SNHLY and FYNNEI. Trimming stripped 6 bases from V and 3 bases from J, with 15 bases between. The CDR3 is 15 amino acids. Using reference TRBV2 and TRBJ2-1 for the parts outside the CDR3, the full variable domain is EPEVTQTPSHQVTQMGQEVILRCVPISNHLYFYWYRQILGQKVEFLVSFYNNEISEKSEIFDDQFSVERPDGSNFTLKIRSTKLEDSAMYFCASRVTTVLYNEQFFGPGTRLTVL.

This clone came up once. Other DNA sequences in the sample encode the same CDR3. This chain's CDR3 is CASSPQGAEAFF. Here the CDR3 DNA reads TGTGCCAGCTCACCTCAGGGCGCTGAAGCTTTCTTT. This chain connects TRBV18 to TRBJ1-1, with D possibly being TRBD1 (5 bases). Per germline, CDR1 KGHSH and CDR2 LQKENI. Trimming cost V 3 bases and J 6 bases, with 8 bases left between them. The CDR3 runs 12 residues.

Remarks on this clone: This CDR3 is also generated by other DNA sequences in the sample. The rearrangement uses TRBV18 and TRBJ2-3; TRBD2 might be the D (6 bases). Germline V gene lookup returns CDR1 KGHSH and CDR2 LQKENI. V was trimmed by 0 bases and J by 3 bases, leaving 10 bases between them. This CDR3 has 15 residues. The CDR3 sequence is CASSPPSGGTDTQYF. CDR3 DNA: TGTGCCAGCTCACCACCTTCAGGAGGGACAGATACGCAGTATTTT.

This chain joins TRBV7-2 and TRBJ2-5, with TRBD2 matching over 7 bases. Germline CDR1 and CDR2: SGHTA and FQGNSA. V shed 2 bases and J 5 bases; nucleotides not matched to a gene: 11. The CDR3 length is 16 residues. The DNA of the CDR3 is TGTGCCAGCAGCTTAATCCAGCGGGGCGGGGAGGAGACCCAGTACTTC. Translated, it gives CASSLIQRGGEETQYF.

The chain combines TRBV4-1 with TRBJ2-7, with D possibly matching TRBD2 (6 bases). Between the trimmed V and J ends, which lost 3 bases and 2 bases, there was a span of 14 bases. This CDR3 contains 15 residues. From germline, CDR1 is MGHRA and CDR2 YSYEKL. The CDR3 protein is CASSQTRALPYEQYF. The CDR3 DNA reads as TGCGCCAGCAGCCAGACTAGGGCCCTACCCTACGAGCAGTACTTC.

The chain couples TRBV5-1 to TRBJ1-2; D gene uncertain. The CDR3 runs 13 residues. CDR1 and CDR2 from the germline V gene are SGHRS and YFSETQ. V lost 1 base and J 4 bases, leaving 8 bases between the germline ends. CDR3 region: CASSLSQTYGYTF. DNA of the CDR3: TGCGCCAGCAGCTTGTCCCAGACCTATGGCTACACCTTC.

The V and J genes are TRBV28 and TRBJ2-3, with TRBD2 matching over 7 bases. CDR3 size: 13 residues. The germline V gene encodes CDR1 MDHEN and CDR2 SYDVKM. Trimming took 5 bases from V and 5 from J; bases not matched to a gene: 4. The CDR3: CASSTGGRDTQYF. In DNA, the CDR3 is TGTGCCAGCAGTACGGGGGGTAGAGATACGCAGTATTTT. The whole variable domain, remainder taken from reference TRBV28 and TRBJ2-3, is DVKVTQSSRYLVKRTGEKVFLECVQDMDHENMFWYRQDPGLGLRLIYFSYDVKMKEKGDIPEGYSVSREKKERFSLILESASTNQTSMYLCASSTGGRDTQYFGPGTRLTVL.

This clone was seen only once. The chain uses TRBV18 and TRBJ1-1, with 11 bases matching TRBD1. The CDR3 spans 16 residues. With 2 bases clipped from V and 1 base from J, the junction kept 3 bases outside the gene matches. CDR1 is KGHSH and CDR2 is LQKENI in the germline V gene. The CDR3: CASSPLGTGGNTEAFF. The CDR3 coding sequence is TGTGCCAGCTCACCATTGGGGACAGGGGGGAACACTGAAGCTTTCTTT.

This chain connects TRBV11-3 to TRBJ1-2; 10 positions agree with TRBD1. V lost 5 bases and J lost 5; bases outside the gene matches: 11. The germline V gene has CDR1 SGHNT and CDR2 YENEEA. This CDR3 has 16 residues. The CDR3 is CASSLYRDRGRYGYTF. In DNA, the CDR3 is TGTGCCAGCAGCCTATACCGGGACAGGGGAAGATATGGCTACACCTTC.

The table lists this clone with a count of one. The CDR3 here is CASSFLPGRWNTEAFF. The CDR3 bases are TGTGCCAGCAGCTTTCTCCCGGGGCGCTGGAACACTGAAGCTTTCTTT. The chain carries TRBV7-8 and TRBJ1-1; tentatively, D is TRBD1 (5 bases). Trimming shortened V by 3 bases and J by 1 base, and 15 bases separated the two germline ends. The CDR3 consists of 16 residues. CDR1 SGHVS and CDR2 FQNEAQ come from the germline V gene. Complete variable domain (other parts from reference TRBV7-8 and TRBJ1-1): GAGVSQSPRYKVAKRGQDVALRCDPISGHVSLFWYQQALGQGPEFLTYFQNEAQLDKSGLPSDRFFAERPEGSVSTLKIQRTQQEDSAVYLCASSFLPGRWNTEAFFGQGTRLTVV.